A selection of T cell receptor beta chains follows, all from one sample in a study of cytotoxic CD8 clonotypes in ibrutinib-treated CLL. TCRdb's copy holds only in-frame clones and misses some; the assay was immunoSEQ multiplex PCR. The sample holds about 140,000 clones, around 90% seen once. Material: PBMCs, obtained after 12 months of ibrutinib treatment. The receptors originated from a human donor with chronic lymphocytic leukemia. The CDR3 runs from the conserved cysteine through the conserved F or W. A D gene is named only where the DNA matches it firmly. Clone size is not always given. Where it is, it says once, few, many or a class for expanded clones.

d_call: TRBD1; v_call: TRBV7-3; j_call: TRBJ1-4; clone_size: .; cdr3_length: 16; cdr3_nt: TGTGCCAGCAGCCACTCCGACAGGGACCAATATGAAAAACTGTTTTTT; cdr3_aa: CASSHSDRDQYEKLFF
d_call: .; v_call: TRBV6-5; j_call: TRBJ2-7; clone_size: .; cdr3_length: 13; cdr3_nt: TGTGCCAGCAGCGCTACGGACTGGGGCGAGCAGTACTTC; cdr3_aa: CASSATDWGEQYF
d_call: TRBD1; v_call: TRBV6-6; j_call: TRBJ1-2; clone_size: .; cdr3_length: 15; cdr3_nt: TGTGCCAGCAGTTTCGACCGGACAGGGGACTATGGCTACACCTTC; cdr3_aa: CASSFDRTGDYGYTF
d_call: .; v_call: TRBV9; j_call: TRBJ2-3; clone_size: .; cdr3_length: 14; cdr3_nt: TGTGCCAGCAGCGTTTCCGGGAGCACAGATACGCAGTATTTT; cdr3_aa: CASSVSGSTDTQYF
d_call: .; v_call: TRBV5-3; j_call: TRBJ2-6; clone_size: once; cdr3_length: 16; cdr3_nt: TGTGCCAGAAGCGGAACAGGTGCCTCTGGGGCCAACGTCCTGACTTTC; cdr3_aa: CARSGTGASGANVLTF
d_call: TRBD1; v_call: TRBV4-1; j_call: TRBJ1-1; clone_size: .; cdr3_length: 14; cdr3_nt: TGCGCCAGCAGCCAAGGGCAGGGGGACACTGAAGCTTTCTTT; cdr3_aa: CASSQGQGDTEAFF
d_call: .; v_call: TRBV15; j_call: TRBJ2-2; clone_size: .; cdr3_length: 15; cdr3_nt: TGTGCCACCAGCAGAGAAGGCACTAGCACCGGGGAGCTGTTTTTT; cdr3_aa: CATSREGTSTGELFF
d_call: TRBD2; v_call: TRBV10-3; j_call: TRBJ2-1; clone_size: .; cdr3_length: 16; cdr3_nt: TGTGCCATCAGTGAGAGGGGACTAGCGGGGTACAATGAGCAGTTCTTC; cdr3_aa: CAISERGLAGYNEQFF
d_call: .; v_call: TRBV5-1; j_call: TRBJ2-7; clone_size: .; cdr3_length: 13; cdr3_nt: TGCGCCAGCAGCTCTCCCACTCAATACGAGCAGTACTTC; cdr3_aa: CASSSPTQYEQYF
d_call: .; v_call: TRBV6-1; j_call: TRBJ2-7; clone_size: .; cdr3_length: 16; cdr3_nt: TGTGCCAGCAGTGAAGCGGATGGGTGGACCCCTGCCGAGCAGTACTTC; cdr3_aa: CASSEADGWTPAEQYF
d_call: TRBD1; v_call: TRBV5-4; j_call: TRBJ2-3; clone_size: .; cdr3_length: 17; cdr3_nt: TGTGCCAGCAGCTTCCGGACAGGACGAAGTTTAGCAGATACGCAGTATTTT; cdr3_aa: CASSFRTGRSLADTQYF
d_call: TRBD2; v_call: TRBV18; j_call: TRBJ2-3; clone_size: .; cdr3_length: 16; cdr3_nt: TGTGCCAGCTCACCCCCAAGCGGGAGGGCCGGAGATACGCAGTATTTT; cdr3_aa: CASSPPSGRAGDTQYF
d_call: .; v_call: TRBV9; j_call: TRBJ2-2; clone_size: .; cdr3_length: 13; cdr3_nt: TGTGCCAGCAGCCCCTTGACGTCCGGGGAGCTGTTTTTT; cdr3_aa: CASSPLTSGELFF
d_call: TRBD1; v_call: TRBV2; j_call: TRBJ2-7; clone_size: .; cdr3_length: 14; cdr3_nt: TGTGCCAGCAGTGTTCGACAGGGGGCCTGGGAGCAGTACTTC; cdr3_aa: CASSVRQGAWEQYF
d_call: TRBD2; v_call: TRBV7-2; j_call: TRBJ2-1; clone_size: .; cdr3_length: 15; cdr3_nt: TGTGCCAGCAGCGAGCCGGGACTAGCGATTTTCGAGCAGTTCTTC; cdr3_aa: CASSEPGLAIFEQFF
d_call: .; v_call: TRBV15; j_call: TRBJ2-7; clone_size: .; cdr3_length: 13; cdr3_nt: TGTGCCACCAGCAGAGATCGGGATGGTCCGCGGTACTTC; cdr3_aa: CATSRDRDGPRYF
d_call: TRBD2; v_call: TRBV19; j_call: TRBJ2-1; clone_size: .; cdr3_length: 15; cdr3_nt: TGTGCCAGTAGGACAATGGCGGGAGGGGGGAATGAGCAGTTCTTC; cdr3_aa: CASRTMAGGGNEQFF